Reported below is one TCR beta chain. Its cognate antigen is unknown. The source of the sample is a study of OX40 agonist ivuxolimab in advanced cancers. About the research overall: Ivuxolimab doses were 0.01, 0.1, 0.3, 1.5, 3 or 10 mg/kg every 2 weeks. Treatment received earlier with anti-PD-1, anti-PD-L1 or anti-CTLA-4 agents was allowed, and under 50% had some. People in dose escalation had one of these cancers: hepatocellular carcinoma, melanoma, renal cell or head and neck cancer.

Profiled with immunoSEQ multiplex PCR; TCRdb holds only in-frame clones, not every one. There are about 53,000 clones in the sample; approximately 83% occur only once, and over 1.1% lies in the top ten. Points from the study as a whole: Low levels of normalized T-cell clonal expansion also appeared in some nonresponders.

The clonotype was recovered from an adult with an advanced solid tumor such as melanoma, head and neck, liver or kidney cancer. The sample was CD4+ or CD8+ T cells sorted from blood, taken in a trial of the OX40 agonist ivuxolimab.

This CDR3 reads CASSQEKARVDTQYF. The CDR3 DNA follows: TGCGCCAGCAGCCAAGAAAAAGCCCGAGTGGATACGCAGTATTTT. The chain is built from TRBV4-3 and TRBJ2-3, with no clear D. V gave up 0 bases and J gave up 6 bases, with 13 bases separating them. The CDR3 runs 15 residues. Germline V gives CDR1 LGHNA, CDR2 YSLEER.